The TCR beta chain under discussion was sequenced for a study of molecular identifiers for immune sequencing clone quantification. The length of the CDR3 is 15 residues. The germline CDR1 and CDR2 sequences are SEHNR and FQNEAQ (reference sequence). With regard to this clonotype: Relative to the germline gene, one junction end is altered; a read error may explain this.

Preparation methods for the bulk TCR libraries were those previously described, with listed TCR primers. TCRdb reprocessed the PCR reads with MiXCR, giving one entry per CDR3 protein. Counted here are hundreds of thousands of distinct CDR3 sequences, 25% occurring once; the ten biggest clones make up 0.75% to 0.8%. The TCR comes from a human donor in good health. Some libraries in this study had Jurkat cell RNA spiked in. Sequenced: naive CD8+ T cells from blood, with Jurkat cell RNA spiked in. Subset noted: FACS-sorted CD8+CD4-CCR7+CD45RA+ naive T cells. This chain joins TRBV7-9 and TRBJ2-3, with 7 bases identical to TRBD1. The CDR3: CASNEGQEPTNTQYF. CDR3 DNA: TGTGCCAGCAACGAAGGACAGGAACCCACAAATACGCAGTATTTT.